This TCR beta chain was found in a study of blood T cell repertoires in COVID-19. Across the whole study: Acute-phase and convalescent COVID-19 samples originated in the United States, Italy and Spain. PBMCs, B-cell-depleted T cells, or T cells were the source of the cDNA or gDNA that made up the material.

The table came from immunoSEQ multiplex PCR; TCRdb's copy has only in-frame clones and leaves some out. This sample has 90,000 to 120,000 clones; just over 90% occur once, and the top ten carry 1% to 1.5%. The CDR3 spans 18 residues. The J segment lost 0 bases and the V segment lost 2 bases, leaving 7 bases of the junction unmatched. Looked up from germline, CDR1 is MNHEY and CDR2 is SMNVEV (reference sequence). Sequenced input: peripheral blood. J is TRBJ2-3 and V is TRBV27, with 11 bases identical to TRBD2. The origin of this receptor is a woman aged 30 to 39 with acute or convalescent COVID-19. CDR3 sequence (DNA): TGTGCCAGCAGTTTACTAGCGGGAGGCACACACAGCACAGATACGCAGTATTTT. Encoded protein: CASSLLAGGTHSTDTQYF.